This TCR beta chain emerged from a study of blood T cells in healthy people across ages. Germline V CDR1 and CDR2: PRHDT, FYEKMQ (reference sequence). Trimming took off 5 bases at V and 5 bases at J, with 29 bases between the two ends. The CDR3 is 19 residues long. Through a sample-barcoded 5' primer and a J-beta primer mix, a second PCR was run for about 7 to 12 cycles. TCRdb used MiXCR to reprocess the 5' RACE reads, holding one entry per CDR3 protein. The sample has 1.4 million or so distinct CDR3 sequences, approximately 43% seen once. The chain recombines TRBV13 with TRBJ2-3; D possibly uses TRBD1 or TRBD2 (5 bases each). The sequence was collected from a woman aged 18-29 years in good health. Sequenced input: blood. CDR3 bases: TGTGCCAGCAGCCTTCTGACAAGGGACCTTGGTTCTACGGGAGATACGCAGTATTTT. Residues: CASSLLTRDLGSTGDTQYF.